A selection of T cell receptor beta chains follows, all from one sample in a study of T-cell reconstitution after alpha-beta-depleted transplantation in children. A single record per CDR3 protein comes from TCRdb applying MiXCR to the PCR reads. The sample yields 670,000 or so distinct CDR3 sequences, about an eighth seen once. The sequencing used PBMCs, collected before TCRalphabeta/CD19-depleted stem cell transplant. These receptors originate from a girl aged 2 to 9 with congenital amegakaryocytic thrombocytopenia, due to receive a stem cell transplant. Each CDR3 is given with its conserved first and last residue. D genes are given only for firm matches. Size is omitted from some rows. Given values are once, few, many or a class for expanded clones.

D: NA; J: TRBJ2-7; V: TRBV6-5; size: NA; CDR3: CASSYEGSGAYEQYF; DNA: TGTGCCAGCAGTTACGAGGGCAGCGGAGCGTACGAGCAGTACTTC
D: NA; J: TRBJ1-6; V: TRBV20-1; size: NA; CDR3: CSAPDGGPLNSPLHF; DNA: TGCAGTGCTCCGGACGGGGGGCCCTTAAATTCACCCCTCCACTTT
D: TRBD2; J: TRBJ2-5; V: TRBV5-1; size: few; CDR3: CASSFISGRQETQYF; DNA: TGCGCCAGCAGCTTCATCAGCGGGAGGCAAGAGACCCAGTACTTC
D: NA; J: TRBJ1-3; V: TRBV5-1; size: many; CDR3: CASSLTGPDSGNTIYF; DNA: TGCGCCAGCAGCTTAACCGGACCGGACTCTGGAAACACCATATATTTT
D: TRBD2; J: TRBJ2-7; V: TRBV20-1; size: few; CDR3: CSASSGTSFYEQYF; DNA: TGCAGTGCTAGTTCCGGGACTAGCTTCTACGAGCAGTACTTC
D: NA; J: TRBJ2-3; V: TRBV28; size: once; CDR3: CASNSDTDTQYF; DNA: TGTGCCAGTAACTCAGACACAGATACGCAGTATTTT
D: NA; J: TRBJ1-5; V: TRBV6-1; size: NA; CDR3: CASRARQMHQPQHF; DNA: TGTGCCAGTCGGGCGAGACAGATGCATCAGCCCCAGCATTTT
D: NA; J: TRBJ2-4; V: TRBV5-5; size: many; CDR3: CASTIGGTKNIQYF; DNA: TGTGCCAGCACAATCGGGGGTACCAAAAACATTCAGTACTTC
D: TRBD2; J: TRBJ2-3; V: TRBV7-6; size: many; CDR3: CASSLGSGLAHTDTQYF; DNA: TGTGCCAGCAGCTTAGGTAGTGGACTAGCGCACACAGATACGCAGTATTTT
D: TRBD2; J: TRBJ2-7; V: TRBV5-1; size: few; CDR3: CASSLAVVFGGRTQEQYF; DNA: TGCGCCAGCAGCTTGGCCGTGGTCTTTGGCGGGAGGACCCAGGAGCAGTACTTC
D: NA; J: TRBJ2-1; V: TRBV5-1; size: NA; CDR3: CASSLNSLGPSSYNEQFF; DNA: TGCGCCAGCAGCTTGAACTCGTTAGGACCGAGTTCCTACAATGAGCAGTTCTTC
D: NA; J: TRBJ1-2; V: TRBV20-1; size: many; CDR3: CSASTAADTF; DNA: TGCAGTGCTAGTACAGCCGCAGACACCTTC
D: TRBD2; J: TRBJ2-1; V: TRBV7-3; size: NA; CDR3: CASSSAGTSINEQFF; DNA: TGTGCCAGCAGCTCAGCAGGGACTAGTATAAATGAGCAGTTCTTC
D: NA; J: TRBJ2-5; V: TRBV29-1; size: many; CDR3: CSVDRTAQETQYF; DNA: TGCAGCGTCGACCGGACAGCTCAAGAGACCCAGTACTTC
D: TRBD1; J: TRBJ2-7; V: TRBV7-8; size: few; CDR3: CASGDRVSYEQYF; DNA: TGTGCCAGCGGGGACAGGGTCTCCTACGAGCAGTACTTC
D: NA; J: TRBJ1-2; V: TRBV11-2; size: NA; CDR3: CASSLVREQSYGYTF; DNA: TGTGCCAGCAGCTTAGTAAGGGAACAGTCCTATGGCTACACCTTC
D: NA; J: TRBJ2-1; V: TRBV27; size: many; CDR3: CASSDGTNNEQFF; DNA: TGTGCCAGCAGCGACGGGACGAACAATGAGCAGTTCTTC
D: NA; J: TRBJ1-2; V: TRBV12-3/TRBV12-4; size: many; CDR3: CASSLSGGVNYGYTF; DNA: TGTGCCAGCAGTTTGTCGGGGGGCGTCAACTATGGCTACACCTTC
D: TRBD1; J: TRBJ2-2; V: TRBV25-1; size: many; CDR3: CASSEGTGHAGELFF; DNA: TGTGCCAGCAGTGAAGGGACAGGTCACGCCGGGGAGCTGTTTTTT
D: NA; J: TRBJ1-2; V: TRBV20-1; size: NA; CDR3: CSARANQGYTF; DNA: TGCAGTGCTAGAGCTAACCAGGGCTACACCTTC
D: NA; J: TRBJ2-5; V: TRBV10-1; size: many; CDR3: CASSESRDTIQETQYF; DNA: TGCGCCAGCAGTGAGTCGAGGGACACCATCCAAGAGACCCAGTACTTC
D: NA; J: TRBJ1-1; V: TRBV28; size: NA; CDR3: CASSLGVGGQTEAFF; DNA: TGTGCCAGCAGTTTAGGGGTTGGGGGGCAAACTGAAGCTTTCTTT
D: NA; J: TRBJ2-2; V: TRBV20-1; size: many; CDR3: CSATGTLTGELFF; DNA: TGCAGTGCCACCGGGACTCTAACCGGGGAGCTGTTTTTT
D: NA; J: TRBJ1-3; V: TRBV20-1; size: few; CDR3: CSGWGPVPGAGNTIYF; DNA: TGCAGTGGTTGGGGACCGGTACCGGGGGCGGGAAACACCATATATTTT